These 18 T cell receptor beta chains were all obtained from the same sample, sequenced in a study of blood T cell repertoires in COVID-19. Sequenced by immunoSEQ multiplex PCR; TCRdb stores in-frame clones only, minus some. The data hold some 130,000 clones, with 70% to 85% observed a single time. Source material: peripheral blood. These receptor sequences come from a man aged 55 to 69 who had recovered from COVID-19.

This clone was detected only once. The CDR3 region is CASSQDRGGRNTEAFF. The CDR3 DNA follows: TGTGCCAGCAGCCAAGATCGTGGGGGGAGGAACACTGAAGCTTTCTTT. The chain combines TRBV4-2 with TRBJ1-1, with a tentative D call TRBD1 (5 bases). V lost 0 bases, J lost 1 base, and 12 bases lay in between. This CDR3 contains 16 residues. The germline V gene encodes CDR1 LGHNA and CDR2 YNFKEQ.

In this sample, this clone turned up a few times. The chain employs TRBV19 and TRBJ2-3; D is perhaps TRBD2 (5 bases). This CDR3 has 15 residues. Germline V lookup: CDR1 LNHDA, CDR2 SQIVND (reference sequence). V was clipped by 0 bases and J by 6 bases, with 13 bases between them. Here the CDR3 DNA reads TGTGCCAGTAGTATAGAACGAGGGCCGGATGATACGCAGTATTTT. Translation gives CASSIERGPDDTQYF.

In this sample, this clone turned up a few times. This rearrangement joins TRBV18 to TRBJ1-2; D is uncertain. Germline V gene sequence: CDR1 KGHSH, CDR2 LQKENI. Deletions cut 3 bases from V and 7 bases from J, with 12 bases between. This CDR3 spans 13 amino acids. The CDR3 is CASSPDSGSGYTF. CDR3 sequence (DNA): TGTGCCAGCTCACCTGACTCGGGTAGTGGCTACACCTTC.

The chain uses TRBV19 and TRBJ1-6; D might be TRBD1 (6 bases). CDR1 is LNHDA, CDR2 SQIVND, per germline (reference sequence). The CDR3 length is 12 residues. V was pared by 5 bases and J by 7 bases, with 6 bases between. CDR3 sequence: CASSDRNSPLHF. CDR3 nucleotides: TGTGCCAGTAGTGACAGGAATTCACCCCTCCACTTT.

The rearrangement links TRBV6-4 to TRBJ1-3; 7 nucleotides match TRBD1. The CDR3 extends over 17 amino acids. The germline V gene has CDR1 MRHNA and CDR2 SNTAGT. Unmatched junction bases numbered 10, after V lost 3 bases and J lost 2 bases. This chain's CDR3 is CASSEGTDHPPGNTIYF. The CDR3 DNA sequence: TGTGCCAGCAGTGAAGGGACAGATCACCCCCCTGGAAACACCATATATTTT.

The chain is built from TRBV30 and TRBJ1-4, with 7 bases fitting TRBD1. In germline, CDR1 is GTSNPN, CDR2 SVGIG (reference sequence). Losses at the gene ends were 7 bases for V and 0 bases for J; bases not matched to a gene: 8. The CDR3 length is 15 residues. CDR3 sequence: CAFTTGIATNEKLFF. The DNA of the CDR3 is TGTGCCTTTACGACAGGGATAGCAACTAATGAAAAACTGTTTTTT.

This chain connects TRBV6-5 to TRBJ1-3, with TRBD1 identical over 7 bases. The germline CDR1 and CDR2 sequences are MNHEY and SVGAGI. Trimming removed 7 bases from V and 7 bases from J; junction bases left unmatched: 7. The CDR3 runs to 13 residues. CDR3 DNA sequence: TGTGCCAGCATAGACAGGGACGCGAACACCATATATTTT. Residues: CASIDRDANTIYF.

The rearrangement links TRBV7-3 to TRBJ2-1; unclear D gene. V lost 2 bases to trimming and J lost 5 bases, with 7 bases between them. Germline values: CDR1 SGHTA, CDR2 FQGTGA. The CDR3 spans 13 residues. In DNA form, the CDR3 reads TGTGCCAGCAGCTTAGGTAGCCACAATGAGCAGTTCTTC. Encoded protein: CASSLGSHNEQFF.

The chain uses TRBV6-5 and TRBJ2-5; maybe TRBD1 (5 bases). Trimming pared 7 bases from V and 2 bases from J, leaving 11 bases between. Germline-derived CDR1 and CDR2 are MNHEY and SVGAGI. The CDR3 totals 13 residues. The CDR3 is CASIRGLQETQYF. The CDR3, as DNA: TGTGCCAGCATAAGGGGCCTGCAAGAGACCCAGTACTTC.

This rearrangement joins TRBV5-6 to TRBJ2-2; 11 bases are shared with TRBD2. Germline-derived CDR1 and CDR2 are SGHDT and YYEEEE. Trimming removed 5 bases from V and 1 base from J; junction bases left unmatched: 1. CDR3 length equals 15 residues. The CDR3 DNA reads TGTGCCAGCAGACTAGCGGGGGTGAACACCGGGGAGCTGTTTTTT. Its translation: CASRLAGVNTGELFF.

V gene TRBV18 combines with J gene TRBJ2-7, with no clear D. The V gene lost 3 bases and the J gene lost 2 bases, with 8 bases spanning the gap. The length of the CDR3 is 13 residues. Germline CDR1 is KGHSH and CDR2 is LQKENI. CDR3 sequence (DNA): TGTGCCAGCTCACCGCCAGGCGCCTACGAGCAGTACTTC. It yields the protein CASSPPGAYEQYF.

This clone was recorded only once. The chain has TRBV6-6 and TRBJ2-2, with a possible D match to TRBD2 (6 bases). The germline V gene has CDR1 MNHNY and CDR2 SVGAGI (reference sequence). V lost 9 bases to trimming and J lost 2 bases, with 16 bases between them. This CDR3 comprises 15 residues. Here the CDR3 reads CASRDGGDNTGELFF. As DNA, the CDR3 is TGTGCCAGTAGGGATGGAGGGGATAACACCGGGGAGCTGTTTTTT.

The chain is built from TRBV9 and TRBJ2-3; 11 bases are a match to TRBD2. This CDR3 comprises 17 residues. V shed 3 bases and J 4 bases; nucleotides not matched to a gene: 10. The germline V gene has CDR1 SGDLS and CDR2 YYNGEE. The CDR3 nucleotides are TGTGCCAGCAGCGCACCCTTAGCGGGGGGGCCTGCAGATACGCAGTATTTT. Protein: CASSAPLAGGPADTQYF.

DNA of the CDR3: TGTGCCAGCAGCCCCGGGACAGAAGGCTACACCTTC. Protein: CASSPGTEGYTF. V gene TRBV5-5 combines with J gene TRBJ1-2; 7 nucleotides match TRBD1. There are 12 residues in the CDR3. From germline, CDR1 is SGHKS and CDR2 YYEKEE (reference sequence). J was trimmed by 8 bases and V by 4 bases; bases with no gene match: 5.

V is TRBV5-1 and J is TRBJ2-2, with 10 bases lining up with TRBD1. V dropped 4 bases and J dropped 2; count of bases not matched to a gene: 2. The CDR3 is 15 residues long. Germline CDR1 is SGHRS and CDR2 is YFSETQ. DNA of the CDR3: TGCGCCAGCAGCGACAGGGGGCAAAACACCGGGGAGCTGTTTTTT. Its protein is CASSDRGQNTGELFF.

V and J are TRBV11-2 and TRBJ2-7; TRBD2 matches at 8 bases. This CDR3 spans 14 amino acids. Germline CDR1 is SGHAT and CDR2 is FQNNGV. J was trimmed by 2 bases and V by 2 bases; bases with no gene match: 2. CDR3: CASSLREGAYEQYF. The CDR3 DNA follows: TGTGCCAGCAGCTTACGGGAGGGGGCCTACGAGCAGTACTTC. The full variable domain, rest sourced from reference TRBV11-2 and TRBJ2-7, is EAGVAQSPRYKIIEKRQSVAFWCNPISGHATLYWYQQILGQGPKLLIQFQNNGVVDDSQLPKDRFSAERLKGVDSTLKIQPAKLEDSAVYLCASSLREGAYEQYFGPGTRLTVT.

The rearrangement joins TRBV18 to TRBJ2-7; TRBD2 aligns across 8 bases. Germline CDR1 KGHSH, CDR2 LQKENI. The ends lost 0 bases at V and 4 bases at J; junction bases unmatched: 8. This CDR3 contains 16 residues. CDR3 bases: TGTGCCAGCTCACCACCGATAGCGGGATCCGTTTACGAGCAGTACTTC. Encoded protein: CASSPPIAGSVYEQYF.

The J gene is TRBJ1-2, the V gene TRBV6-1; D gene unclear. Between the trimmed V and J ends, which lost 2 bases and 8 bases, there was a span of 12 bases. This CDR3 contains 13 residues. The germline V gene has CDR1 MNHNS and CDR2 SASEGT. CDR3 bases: TGTGCCAGCAGTGAATCCTTTGGCGGGGGCTACACCTTC. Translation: CASSESFGGGYTF.